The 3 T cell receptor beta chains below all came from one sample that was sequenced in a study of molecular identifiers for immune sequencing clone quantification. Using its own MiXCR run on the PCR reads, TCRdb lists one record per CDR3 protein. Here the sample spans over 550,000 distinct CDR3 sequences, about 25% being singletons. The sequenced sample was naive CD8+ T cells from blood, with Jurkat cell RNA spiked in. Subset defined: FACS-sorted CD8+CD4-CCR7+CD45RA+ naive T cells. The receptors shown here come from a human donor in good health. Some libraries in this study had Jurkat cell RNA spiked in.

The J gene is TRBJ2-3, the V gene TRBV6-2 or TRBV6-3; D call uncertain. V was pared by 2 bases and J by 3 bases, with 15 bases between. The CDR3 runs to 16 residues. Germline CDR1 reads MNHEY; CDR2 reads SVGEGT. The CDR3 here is CASSYGLVVATDTQYF. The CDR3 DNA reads TGTGCCAGCAGTTACGGCCTAGTTGTTGCGACAGATACGCAGTATTTT.

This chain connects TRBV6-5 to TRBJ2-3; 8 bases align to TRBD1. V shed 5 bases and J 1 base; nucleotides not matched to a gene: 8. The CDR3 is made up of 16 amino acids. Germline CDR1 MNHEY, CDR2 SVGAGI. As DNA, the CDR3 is TGTGCCAGCAGTCCGTTTGGGACAGGACGCACAGATACGCAGTATTTT. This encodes CASSPFGTGRTDTQYF.

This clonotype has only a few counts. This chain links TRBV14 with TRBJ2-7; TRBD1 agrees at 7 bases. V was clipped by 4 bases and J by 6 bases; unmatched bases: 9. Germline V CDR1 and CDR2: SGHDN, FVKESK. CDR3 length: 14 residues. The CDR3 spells CASSPRQGLGEQYF. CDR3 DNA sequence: TGTGCCAGCAGCCCCCGACAGGGCCTCGGCGAGCAGTACTTC.